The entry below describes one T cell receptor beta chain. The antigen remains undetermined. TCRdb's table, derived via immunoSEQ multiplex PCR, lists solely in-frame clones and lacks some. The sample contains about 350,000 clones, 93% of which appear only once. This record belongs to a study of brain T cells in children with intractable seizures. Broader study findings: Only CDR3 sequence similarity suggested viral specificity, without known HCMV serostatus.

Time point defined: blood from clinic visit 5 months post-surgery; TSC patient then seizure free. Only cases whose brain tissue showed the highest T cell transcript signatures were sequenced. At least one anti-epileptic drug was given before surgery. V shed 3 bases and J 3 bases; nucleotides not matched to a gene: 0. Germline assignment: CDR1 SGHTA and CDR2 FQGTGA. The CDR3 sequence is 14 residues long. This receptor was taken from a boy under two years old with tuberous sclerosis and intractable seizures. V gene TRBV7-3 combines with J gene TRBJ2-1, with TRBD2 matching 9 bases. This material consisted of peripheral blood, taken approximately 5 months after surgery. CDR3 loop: CASSFSGSYNEQFF. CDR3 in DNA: TGTGCCAGCAGCTTTAGCGGGAGCTACAATGAGCAGTTCTTC.